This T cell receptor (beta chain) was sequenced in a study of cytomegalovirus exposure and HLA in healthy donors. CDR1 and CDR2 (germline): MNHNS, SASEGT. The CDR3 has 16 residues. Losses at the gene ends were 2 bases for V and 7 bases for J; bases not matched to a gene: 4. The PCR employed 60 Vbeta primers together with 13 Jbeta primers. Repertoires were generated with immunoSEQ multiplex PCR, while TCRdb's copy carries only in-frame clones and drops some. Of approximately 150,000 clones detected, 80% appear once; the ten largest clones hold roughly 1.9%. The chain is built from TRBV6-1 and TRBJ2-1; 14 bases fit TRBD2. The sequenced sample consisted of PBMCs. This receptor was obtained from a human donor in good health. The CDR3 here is CASSESRLAGGNEQFF. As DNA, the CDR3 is TGTGCCAGCAGTGAATCTCGACTAGCGGGGGGGAATGAGCAGTTCTTC.